The 10 T cell receptor beta chains in this list originate from one sample, sequenced in a study of T cells in Graves' hyperthyroidism and ophthalmopathy. TCR beta CDR3 region amplification was performed from RNA transcripts. HTBI primers were the set used in a first-round RT-PCR of the TCR CDR3. From the multiplex PCR reads, TCRdb called clonotypes with MiXCR, one entry per CDR3 protein. This table holds about 110,000 distinct CDR3 sequences, about 16% found once. Sequencing input: blood. Source of these receptors: a woman aged 45-65 years with Graves' hyperthyroidism.

This clonotype has ten or more counts. The chain employs TRBV20-1 and TRBJ2-1; D gene unclear. Trimming removed 0 bases at V and 0 bases at J, with 15 bases between. Per the germline V gene, CDR1 is DFQATT and CDR2 is SNEGSKA (reference sequence). The CDR3 spans 17 residues. CDR3 in DNA: TGCAGTGCTAGAGATGGTTCCGACATTCTCTCCTACAATGAGCAGTTCTTC. Translated: CSARDGSDILSYNEQFF.

This clonotype has at least ten counts. Germline is not matched at one junction end, which may reflect a read error. V usage is TRBV6-1 and J usage is TRBJ2-1; perhaps TRBD2 as D (5 bases). This CDR3 is built from 15 residues. In germline, CDR1 is MNHNS, CDR2 SASEGT. The CDR3 DNA sequence: TGTGCCAGCAGCCTGGAGGCAGCCTCCCACAATGAGCAGTTCTTC. Translated, it gives CASSLEAASHNEQFF.

This clonotype has a count of ten or more. This chain joins TRBV5-1 and TRBJ2-7, with D possibly TRBD2 on 6 matching bases. The length of the CDR3 is 14 residues. Trimming cost V 3 bases and J 1 base, with 11 bases left between them. The germline V gene has CDR1 SGHRS and CDR2 YFSETQ. DNA of the CDR3: TGCGCCAGCAGCTGGGGGGACGGGTCCTACGAGCAGTACTTC. Translated: CASSWGDGSYEQYF.

The chain recombines TRBV19 with TRBJ2-1, with 8 bases aligning to TRBD2. CDR1 and CDR2 (germline): LNHDA, SQIVND (reference sequence). This CDR3 has 15 amino acids. V shed 10 bases, J shed 0 bases, and the junction held 8 bases outside the gene matches. CDR3 coding DNA: TGTGCCACCCGCCGAAGCGGGAGCTCCTACAATGAGCAGTTCTTC. Protein product: CATRRSGSSYNEQFF. The complete variable domain, with remaining parts taken from reference TRBV19 and TRBJ2-1, reads DGGITQSPKYLFRKEGQNVTLSCEQNLNHDAMYWYRQDPGQGLRLIYYSQIVNDFQKGDIAEGYSVSREKKESFPLTVTSAQKNPTAFYLCATRRSGSSYNEQFFGPGTRLTVL.

Ten or more counts support this clonotype. The V call is TRBV7-8, the J call TRBJ2-7; D is unresolved. Germline V gives CDR1 SGHVS, CDR2 FQNEAQ. Trimming shortened V by 8 bases and J by 1 base, and 9 bases separated the two germline ends. This CDR3 contains 12 residues. Here the CDR3 DNA reads TGTGCCAGCCGCGAACAGTCCTACGAGCAGTACTTC. Protein sequence: CASREQSYEQYF.

This clonotype was recorded a few times. The rearrangement joins TRBV12-3 or TRBV12-4 to TRBJ2-2; tentative D call: TRBD2 (5 bases). Trimming stripped 6 bases from V and 6 bases from J, with 8 bases between. The CDR3 runs 12 residues. DNA of the CDR3: TGTGCCAGCAGCGGAGGTGCCGGGGAGCTGTTTTTT. It encodes CASSGGAGELFF.

This clonotype appeared many times. The chain joins TRBV12-3 or TRBV12-4 to TRBJ1-3, with D uncertain. This CDR3 has 13 residues. V dropped 4 bases and J dropped 2 bases, with 6 bases sitting between them. CDR3 sequence: CASSSEAGNTIYF. DNA for the CDR3: TGTGCCAGCAGTTCGGAAGCTGGAAACACCATATATTTT.

Ten or more counts support this clonotype. The V and J genes are TRBV6-1 and TRBJ2-7; D unresolved. The CDR3 is 13 residues long. The V end was cut by 7 bases, the J end by 5 bases, with 15 bases between. Germline-derived CDR1 and CDR2 are MNHNS and SASEGT. The CDR3 bases are TGTGCCAGCAAAACGGGTACGACCCACGAGCAGTACTTC. Amino acids: CASKTGTTHEQYF.

In this sample, this clonotype turned up many times. Germline and junction disagree at one end, which may indicate a read error. The chain uses TRBV2 and TRBJ2-3; D uncertain. The CDR3 extends over 10 amino acids. CDR1 and CDR2 from the germline V gene are SNHLY and FYNNEI. CDR3 residues: CGPRADTQYF. DNA for the CDR3: TGCGGACCTAGGGCAGATACGCAGTATTTT.

This clonotype occurred many times. CDR3 nucleotide sequence: TGTGCCAGCAGCCTCGACAGGGTGCAAGCTTTCTTT. Translated, it gives CASSLDRVQAFF. This sequence joins TRBV11-1 and TRBJ1-1, with TRBD1 matching 7 bases. After removal of 5 bases from V and 9 bases from J, the junction contained 6 bases not matched to a gene. The CDR3 runs to 12 residues. Germline V lookup: CDR1 SGHAT, CDR2 FQDESV (reference sequence).